This record looks at one T cell receptor (beta chain) sequence and its context. The antigen remains unidentified. These data are taken from a study of shared clonotypes between healthy human individuals. Study findings and constraints: Around 5.3% of naive CD4 clonotypes were shared across a handful of donors.

The split of CD4+ cells yielded CD45RA+ naive and CD45RA-negative memory subsets. At deep level, the assay was performed. Genomic DNA per cell subset filled all wells of several immunoSEQ plates. Data came from immunoSEQ multiplex PCR; TCRdb stores just in-frame clones and leaves some out. The sample records roughly 640,000 clones, roughly 97% being singletons. This clonotype was obtained from a woman between 25 and 40 years old in good health. Sequencing was performed on naive CD4+ T cells sorted from blood. Subset reported: CD45RA+ positively selected.

DNA of the CDR3: TGTGCCAGCAGCCGAGCCGGGACAGGGATCATCCAGACCATATATTTT. Residues: CASSRAGTGIIQTIYF. V usage is TRBV5-4 and J usage is TRBJ1-3; 9 bases fit TRBD1. Germline-derived CDR1 and CDR2 are SGHNT and YYREEE (reference sequence). The V gene end was trimmed by 4 bases and the J gene end by 10 bases; junction bases not matched to a gene: 15. This CDR3 is 16 amino acids long. The whole variable domain, filled in from reference TRBV5-4 and TRBJ1-3, reads ETGVTQSPTHLIKTRGQQVTLRCSSQSGHNTVSWYQQALGQGPQFIFQYYREEENGRGNFPPRFSGLQFPNYSSELNVNALELDDSALYLCASSRAGTGIIQTIYFGEGSWLTVV.